Detailed here is one T cell receptor beta chain. The CDR3 has 14 amino acids. The V gene lost 4 bases and the J gene lost 3 bases, with 10 bases spanning the gap. In germline, CDR1 is LGHDT, CDR2 YNNKEL (reference sequence). The data are from a study of blood T cell repertoires in COVID-19. Study in general: The origin of the acute and convalescent COVID-19 samples was the United States, Italy and Spain.

The protocol was immunoSEQ multiplex PCR, while the TCRdb copy is restricted to in-frame clones and leaves out a portion. This sample has approximately 260,000 clones, with 70% to 90% found just once. This rearrangement joins TRBV3-1 (or the pseudogene TRBV3-2) to TRBJ2-1; no clear D gene. The sequence was collected from a man in his sixties who had recovered from COVID-19. The specimen sequenced was peripheral blood. DNA for the CDR3: TGTGCCAGCAGCCCGTCCTCGGGCTACAATGAGCAGTTCTTC. Encoded protein: CASSPSSGYNEQFF.